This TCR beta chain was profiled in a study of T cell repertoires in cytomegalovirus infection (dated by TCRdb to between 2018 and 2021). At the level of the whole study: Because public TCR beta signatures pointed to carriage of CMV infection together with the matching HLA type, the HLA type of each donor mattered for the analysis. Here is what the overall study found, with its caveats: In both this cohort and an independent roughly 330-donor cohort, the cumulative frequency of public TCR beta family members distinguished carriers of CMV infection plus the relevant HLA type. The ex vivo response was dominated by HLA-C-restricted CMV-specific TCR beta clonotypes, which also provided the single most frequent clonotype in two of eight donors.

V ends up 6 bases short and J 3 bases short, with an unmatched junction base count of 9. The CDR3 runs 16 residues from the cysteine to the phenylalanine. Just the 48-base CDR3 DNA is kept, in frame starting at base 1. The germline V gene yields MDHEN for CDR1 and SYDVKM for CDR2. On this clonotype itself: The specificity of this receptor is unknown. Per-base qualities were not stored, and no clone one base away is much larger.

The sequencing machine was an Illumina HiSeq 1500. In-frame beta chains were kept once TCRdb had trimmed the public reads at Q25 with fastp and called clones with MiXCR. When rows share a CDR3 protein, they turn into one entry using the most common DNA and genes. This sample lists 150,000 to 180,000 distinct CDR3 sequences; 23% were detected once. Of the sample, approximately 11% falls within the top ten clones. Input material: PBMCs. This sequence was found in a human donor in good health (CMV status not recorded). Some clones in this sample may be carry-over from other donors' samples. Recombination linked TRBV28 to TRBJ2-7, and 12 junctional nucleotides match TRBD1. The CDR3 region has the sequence CASSPTGTGGFYEQYF. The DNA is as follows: TGTGCCAGCAGCCCCACCGGGACAGGGGGCTTCTACGAGCAGTACTTC.